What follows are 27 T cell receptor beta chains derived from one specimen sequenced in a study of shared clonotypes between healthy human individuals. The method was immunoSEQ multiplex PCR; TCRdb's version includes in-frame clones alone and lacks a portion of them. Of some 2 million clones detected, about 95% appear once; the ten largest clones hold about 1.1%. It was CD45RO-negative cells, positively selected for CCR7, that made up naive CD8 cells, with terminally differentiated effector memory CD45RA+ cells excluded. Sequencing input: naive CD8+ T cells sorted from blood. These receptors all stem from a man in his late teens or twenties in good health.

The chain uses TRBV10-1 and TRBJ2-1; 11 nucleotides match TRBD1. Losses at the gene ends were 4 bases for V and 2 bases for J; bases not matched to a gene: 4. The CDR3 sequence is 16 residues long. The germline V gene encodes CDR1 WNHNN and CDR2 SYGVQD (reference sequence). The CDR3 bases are TGCGCCAGCAGTGTCGGACAGGGGGCTACCTACAATGAGCAGTTCTTC. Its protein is CASSVGQGATYNEQFF.

The CDR3 region is CASSPPAGMVRADTQYF. The CDR3 DNA is TGTGCCAGCTCACCACCGGCGGGGATGGTACGTGCAGATACGCAGTATTTT. J is TRBJ2-3 and V is TRBV18, with D possibly being TRBD2 (6 bases). The CDR3 has 17 amino acids. V lost 0 bases and J lost 4, with 17 bases in between. The germline V gene has CDR1 KGHSH and CDR2 LQKENI.

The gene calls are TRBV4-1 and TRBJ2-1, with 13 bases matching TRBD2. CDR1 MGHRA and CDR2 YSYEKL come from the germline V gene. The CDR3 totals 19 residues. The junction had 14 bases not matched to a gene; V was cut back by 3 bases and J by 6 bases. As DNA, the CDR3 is TGCGCCAGCAGCCAGCCGGGACTAGCGGGACCCTCTGCATCCAATGAGCAGTTCTTC. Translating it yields CASSQPGLAGPSASNEQFF.

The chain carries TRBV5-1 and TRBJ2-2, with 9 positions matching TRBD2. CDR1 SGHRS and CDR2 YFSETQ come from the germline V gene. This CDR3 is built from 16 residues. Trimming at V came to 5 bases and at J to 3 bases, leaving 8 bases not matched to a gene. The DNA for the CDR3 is TGCGCCAGCAGTTCTTTAACTAGCGGGTACACCGGGGAGCTGTTTTTT. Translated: CASSSLTSGYTGELFF.

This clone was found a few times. The CDR3 reads CASSQDLLDNSPLHF. The CDR3 DNA follows: TGCGCCAGCAGCCAAGATCTGCTCGATAATTCACCCCTCCACTTT. The chain uses TRBV4-1 and TRBJ1-6; the D is unclear. The V end lost 0 bases, the J end lost 5 bases, and 8 bases lay between the germline ends. Looked up from germline, CDR1 is MGHRA and CDR2 is YSYEKL. This CDR3 is 15 amino acids long.

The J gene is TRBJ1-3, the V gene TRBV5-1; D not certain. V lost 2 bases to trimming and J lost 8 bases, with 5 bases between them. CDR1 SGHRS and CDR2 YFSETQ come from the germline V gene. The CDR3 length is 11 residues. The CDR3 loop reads CASSFGDTIYF. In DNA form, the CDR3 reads TGCGCCAGCAGCTTCGGGGACACCATATATTTT.

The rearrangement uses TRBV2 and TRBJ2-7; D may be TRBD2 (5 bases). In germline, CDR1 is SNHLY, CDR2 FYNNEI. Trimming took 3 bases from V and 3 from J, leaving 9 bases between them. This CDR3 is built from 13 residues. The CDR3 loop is CASSDAEVYEQYF. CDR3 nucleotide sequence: TGTGCCAGCAGTGATGCGGAGGTCTACGAGCAGTACTTC.

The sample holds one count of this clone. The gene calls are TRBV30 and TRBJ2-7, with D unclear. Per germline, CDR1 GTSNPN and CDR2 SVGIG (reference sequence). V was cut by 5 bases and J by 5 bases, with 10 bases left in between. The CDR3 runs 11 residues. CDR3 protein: CAWQEGDEQYF. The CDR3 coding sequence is TGTGCCTGGCAAGAAGGTGACGAGCAGTACTTC.

CDR3 nucleotides: TGTGCCAGTATGCCGGGACAGAGTATTAGCAATCAGCCCCAGCATTTT. It specifies CASMPGQSISNQPQHF. The V call is TRBV19, the J call TRBJ1-5; TRBD1 matches 7 bases. Germline V gives CDR1 LNHDA, CDR2 SQIVND (reference sequence). The CDR3 consists of 16 residues. V trimming: 7 bases; J trimming: 0 bases; junction bases outside the gene matches: 9. Full variable domain (remainder filled in from reference TRBV19 and TRBJ1-5): DGGITQSPKYLFRKEGQNVTLSCEQNLNHDAMYWYRQDPGQGLRLIYYSQIVNDFQKGDIAEGYSVSREKKESFPLTVTSAQKNPTAFYLCASMPGQSISNQPQHFGDGTRLSIL.

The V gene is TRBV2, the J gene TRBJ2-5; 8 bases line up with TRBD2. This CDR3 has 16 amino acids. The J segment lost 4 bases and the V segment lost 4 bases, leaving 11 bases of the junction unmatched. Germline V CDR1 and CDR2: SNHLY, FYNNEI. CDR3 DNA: TGTGCCAGCAGTGGGGTGACACTAGCGGCCAGAGAGACCCAGTACTTC. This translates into CASSGVTLAARETQYF. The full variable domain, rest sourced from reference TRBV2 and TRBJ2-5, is EPEVTQTPSHQVTQMGQEVILRCVPISNHLYFYWYRQILGQKVEFLVSFYNNEISEKSEIFDDQFSVERPDGSNFTLKIRSTKLEDSAMYFCASSGVTLAARETQYFGPGTRLLVL.

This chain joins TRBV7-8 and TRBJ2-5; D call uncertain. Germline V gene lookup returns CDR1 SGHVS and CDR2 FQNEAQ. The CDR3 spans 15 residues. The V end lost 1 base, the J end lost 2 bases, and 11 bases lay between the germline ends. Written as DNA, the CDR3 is TGTGCCAGCAGCTTAGATTTCGGCTCTCAAGAGACCCAGTACTTC. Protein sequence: CASSLDFGSQETQYF.

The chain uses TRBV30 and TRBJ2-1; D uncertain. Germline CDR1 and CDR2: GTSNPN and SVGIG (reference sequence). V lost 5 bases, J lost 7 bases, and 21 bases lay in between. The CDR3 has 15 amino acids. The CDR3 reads CAWEPDGVRGNEQFF. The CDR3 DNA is TGTGCCTGGGAACCTGACGGAGTGAGAGGAAATGAGCAGTTCTTC.

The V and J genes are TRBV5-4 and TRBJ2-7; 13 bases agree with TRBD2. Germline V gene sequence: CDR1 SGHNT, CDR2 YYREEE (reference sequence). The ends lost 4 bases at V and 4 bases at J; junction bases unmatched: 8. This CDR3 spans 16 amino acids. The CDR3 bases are TGTGCCAGCAGCCCCGGGACTAGCGGGGTTAGGTACGAGCAGTACTTC. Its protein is CASSPGTSGVRYEQYF.

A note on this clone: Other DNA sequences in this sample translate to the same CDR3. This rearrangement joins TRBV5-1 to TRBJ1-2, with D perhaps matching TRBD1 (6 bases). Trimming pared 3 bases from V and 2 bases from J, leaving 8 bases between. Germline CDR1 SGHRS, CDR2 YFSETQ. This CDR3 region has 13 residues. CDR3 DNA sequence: TGCGCCAGCAGCTCCGGACAGAACTATGGCTACACCTTC. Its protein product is CASSSGQNYGYTF.

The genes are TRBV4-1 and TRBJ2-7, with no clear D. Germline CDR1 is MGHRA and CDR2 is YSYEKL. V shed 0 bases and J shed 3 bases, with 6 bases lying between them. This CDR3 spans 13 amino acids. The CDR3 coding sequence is TGCGCCAGCAGCCAAGAGTACAGCTACGAGCAGTACTTC. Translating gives CASSQEYSYEQYF.

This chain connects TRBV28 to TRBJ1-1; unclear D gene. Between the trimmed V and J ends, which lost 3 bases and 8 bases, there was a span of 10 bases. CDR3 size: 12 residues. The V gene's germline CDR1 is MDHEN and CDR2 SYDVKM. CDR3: CASSFRTLEAFF. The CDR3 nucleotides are TGTGCCAGCAGTTTCCGTACCTTAGAAGCTTTCTTT.

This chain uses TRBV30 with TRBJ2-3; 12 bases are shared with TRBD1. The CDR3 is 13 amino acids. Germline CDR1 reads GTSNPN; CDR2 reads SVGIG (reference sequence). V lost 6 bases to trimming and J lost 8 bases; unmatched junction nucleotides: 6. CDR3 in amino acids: CACLGQGALTQYF. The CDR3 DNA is TGTGCCTGCTTGGGACAGGGGGCCCTTACGCAGTATTTT.

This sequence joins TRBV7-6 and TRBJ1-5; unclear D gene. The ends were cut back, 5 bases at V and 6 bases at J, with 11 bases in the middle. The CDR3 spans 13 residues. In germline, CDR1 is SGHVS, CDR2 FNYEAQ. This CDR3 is CASSPWSGQPQHF. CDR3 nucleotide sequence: TGTGCCAGCAGCCCTTGGTCGGGTCAGCCCCAGCATTTT.

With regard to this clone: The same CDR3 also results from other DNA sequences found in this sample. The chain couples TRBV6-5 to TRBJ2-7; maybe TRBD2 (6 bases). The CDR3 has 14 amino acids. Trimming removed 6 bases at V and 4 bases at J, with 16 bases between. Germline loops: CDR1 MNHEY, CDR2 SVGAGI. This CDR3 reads CASSSGTGGYEQYF. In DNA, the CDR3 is TGTGCCAGCAGCTCCGGGACTGGGGGATACGAGCAGTACTTC.

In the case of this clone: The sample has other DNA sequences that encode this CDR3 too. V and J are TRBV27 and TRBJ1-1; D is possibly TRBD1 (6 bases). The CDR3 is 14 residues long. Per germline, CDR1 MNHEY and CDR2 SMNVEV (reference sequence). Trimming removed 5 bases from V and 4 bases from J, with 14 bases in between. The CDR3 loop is CASSLTGTGTEAFF. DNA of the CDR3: TGTGCCAGCAGTCTTACAGGGACTGGCACTGAAGCTTTCTTT.

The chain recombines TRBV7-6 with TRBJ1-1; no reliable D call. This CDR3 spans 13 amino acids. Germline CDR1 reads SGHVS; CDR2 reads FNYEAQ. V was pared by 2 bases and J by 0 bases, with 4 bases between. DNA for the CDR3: TGTGCCAGCAGCTTAATCTTGAACACTGAAGCTTTCTTT. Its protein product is CASSLILNTEAFF.

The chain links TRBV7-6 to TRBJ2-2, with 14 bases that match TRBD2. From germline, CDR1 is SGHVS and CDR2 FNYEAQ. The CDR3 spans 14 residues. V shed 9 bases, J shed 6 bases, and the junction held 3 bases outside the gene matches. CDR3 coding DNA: TGTGCCAGTGGACTAGCGGGAGGTTCCGGGGAGCTGTTTTTT. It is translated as CASGLAGGSGELFF. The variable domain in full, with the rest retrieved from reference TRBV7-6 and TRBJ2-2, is GAGVSQSPRYKVTKRGQDVALRCDPISGHVSLYWYRQALGQGPEFLTYFNYEAQQDKSGLPNDRFSAERPEGSISTLTIQRTEQRDSAMYRCASGLAGGSGELFFGEGSRLTVL.

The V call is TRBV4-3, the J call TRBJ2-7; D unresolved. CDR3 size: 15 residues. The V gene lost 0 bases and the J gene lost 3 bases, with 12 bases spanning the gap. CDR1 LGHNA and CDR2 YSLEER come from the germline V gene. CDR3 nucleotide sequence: TGCGCCAGCAGCCAAGAAAAGCCGCCAAACTACGAGCAGTACTTC. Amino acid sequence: CASSQEKPPNYEQYF.

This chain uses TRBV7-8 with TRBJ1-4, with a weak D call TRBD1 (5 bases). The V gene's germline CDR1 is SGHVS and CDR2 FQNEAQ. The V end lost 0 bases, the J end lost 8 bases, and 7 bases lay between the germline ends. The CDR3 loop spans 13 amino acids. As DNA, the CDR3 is TGTGCCAGCAGCTTAGCCGAGGGGGAAAAACTGTTTTTT. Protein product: CASSLAEGEKLFF.

The CDR3 coding sequence is TGTGCCAGCAGTGAAGTCGGTACAAGCTATGGCTACACCTTC. Amino acid sequence: CASSEVGTSYGYTF. The chain joins TRBV6-1 to TRBJ1-2, with D hard to call. Trimming pared 1 base from V and 4 bases from J, leaving 10 bases between. The CDR3 is 14 residues long. Germline V gene data show CDR1 as MNHNS and CDR2 as SASEGT.

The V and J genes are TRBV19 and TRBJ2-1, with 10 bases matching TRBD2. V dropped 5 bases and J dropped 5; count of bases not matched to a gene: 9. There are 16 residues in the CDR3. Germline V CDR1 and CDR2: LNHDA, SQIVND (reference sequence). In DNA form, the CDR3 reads TGTGCCAGTAGTGAGTTTGCTAGCGGGAGCGACAATGAGCAGTTCTTC. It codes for CASSEFASGSDNEQFF.

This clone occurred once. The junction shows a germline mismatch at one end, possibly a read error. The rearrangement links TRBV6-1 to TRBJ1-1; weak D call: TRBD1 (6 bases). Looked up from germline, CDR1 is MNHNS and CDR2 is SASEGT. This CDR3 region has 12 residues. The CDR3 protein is CASSESIMRDTF. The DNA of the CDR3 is TGTGCCAGCAGTGAGAGTATCATGCGGGACACCTTT.